This T cell receptor beta chain stems from a study of a mutant IDH1 vaccine in newly diagnosed glioma (dated by TCRdb to the early 2020s). With respect to the entire study: Patients received eight vaccinations in weeks 1, 3, 5, 7, 11, 15, 19 and 23, corresponding to visits V03 through V10. In the chemotherapy-containing groups, vaccination started alongside temozolomide cycles, whereas in patients who had radiotherapy alone it started 4-6 weeks after radiotherapy. For exploratory analyses, fewer than 30 treated patients had longitudinal TCRB deep sequencing done wherever samples were available. Peripheral blood samples were drawn at six visits, namely V03 (baseline), V05, V07, V10, V12 and V13. Prior to enrollment, patients had been given standard therapy consisting of radiotherapy alone, temozolomide alone, or radiochemotherapy with temozolomide, with the combination given to most patients. The roughly 35 treated patients were approximately 62% male and around 40% female, with a mean age of approximately 40 years.

Worth noting for this clone: There is no known antigen for this receptor. Qualities for individual bases were not recorded, and no much larger clone is one base off.

The sample's time point, from its label and the paper: week 11, during vaccination. A 20-mer mutant IDH1 peptide at 300 micrograms in Montanide made up each vaccine dose, which was injected subcutaneously together with topical imiquimod. Donors had newly diagnosed WHO grade 3 or 4 IDH1-mutant astrocytomas with loss of nuclear ATRX. The samples were drawn from NOA16, a multicentre, single-arm, open-label phase I trial in Germany that tested a mutant IDH1 peptide vaccine in humans for the first time. The DNeasy Blood and Tissue Kit was used to extract genomic DNA from EDTA blood for TCRB sequencing. The library came from the immunoSEQ multiplex PCR assay. Rearranged TCR beta chain sequences were amplified using the hsTCRB Kit according to the manufacturer's protocol. TCRB libraries were sequenced on an Illumina MiSeq. The source study handled its data this way. The proprietary platform of the kit vendor was used for demultiplexing, trimming and gene mapping. Entries here come from immuneACCESS through TCRdb and include only in-frame sequences with V and J called. Some clones fail to appear in such tables; in the studies checked, an unresolved V gene covers under half of the shortfall, and the cause of the remainder is unknown. Clone size and the V and J calls come from that table; the DNA yielded D and trimming. This sample comprises about 25,000 clones, under 80% of them detected only once. The ten largest clones represent about 10% of the sample.

The germline V gene (reference sequence) sets CDR1 to GTSNPN and CDR2 to SVGIG. V lost 2 bases and J lost 7 bases; the stretch between them is 12 bases long. The CDR3 covers 13 residues, taking in both the cysteine and the phenylalanine. The retained sequence is limited to the CDR3, 39 bases, with the frame set at the first base. The investigation overall reported the following: It was noted by the authors that analyses of patient blood samples could not be reproduced owing to sample limitations. Availability determined which PBMC samples were chosen for TCRB deep sequencing. Across multiple MHC alleles, vaccine-induced immune responses were seen in 93.3% of patients. Pseudoprogression appeared unrelated to alterations in the top peripheral T cell clonotypes detected by TCRB sequencing.

The chain employs TRBV30 and TRBJ1-5, with the D gene uncertain. Source: peripheral blood mononuclear cells (PBMCs), taken from a glioma patient whose treatment included an IDH1 peptide vaccine. The receptor comes from a man younger than 35 with glioma. Some clones in this sample may be carry-over from other donors' samples. The CDR3 reads as follows: CAWSMAKGQPQHF. The nucleotide sequence reads TGTGCCTGGAGTATGGCAAAAGGGCAGCCCCAGCATTTT.